These 12 T cell receptor beta chains were sequenced from one sample in a study of T cells after yellow fever vaccination. TCRdb re-derived calls from the 5' RACE reads in MiXCR, one entry per CDR3 protein. In the table there are roughly 74,000 distinct CDR3 sequences, approximately 7.7% of which are singletons. The source material was CD8+ T cells sorted from PBMCs, sampled 5 to 6 days after the first yellow fever vaccination. The receptors come from a man between 18 and 35 years old who received the YFV17D yellow fever vaccine.

Only a few counts were recorded for this clonotype. The V call is TRBV13, the J call TRBJ2-7; 10 bases match TRBD1. V lost 5 bases, J lost 2 bases, and 6 bases stayed unmatched. Germline CDR1 and CDR2: PRHDT and FYEKMQ (reference sequence). The CDR3 sequence is 15 residues long. CDR3 DNA: TGTGCCAGCAGCCGCAGGGGACAGGGGCCCTACGAGCAGTACGTC. It yields the protein CASSRRGQGPYEQYV.

The chain employs TRBV2 and TRBJ2-7; D remains ambiguous. The germline gives CDR1 SNHLY, CDR2 FYNNEI. The V end was cut by 10 bases, the J end by 3 bases, with 13 bases between. CDR3 length: 12 residues. CDR3 sequence reads: CATLESNYEQYF. CDR3 in DNA: TGTGCCACCCTGGAATCTAACTACGAGCAGTACTTC.

This clonotype was seen at least ten times. The rearrangement uses TRBV19 and TRBJ2-5; D perhaps matches TRBD2 (5 bases). The V gene lost 2 bases and the J gene lost 4 bases, with 17 bases spanning the gap. The germline V gene has CDR1 LNHDA and CDR2 SQIVND (reference sequence). The CDR3 covers 16 residues. The CDR3 region has the DNA TGTGCCAGTAGTATACTAGGAGGCCGGATAGGAGAGACCCAGTACTTC. The encoded protein is CASSILGGRIGETQYF.

This clonotype was counted ten times or more. The CDR3 loop is CASSQDWRSSYNEQFF. CDR3 in DNA: TGCGCCAGCAGCCAAGATTGGCGGAGCTCCTACAATGAGCAGTTCTTC. The V and J genes are TRBV4-1 and TRBJ2-1; no definite D call. The V end was cut by 0 bases, the J end by 0 bases, with 9 bases between. This CDR3 contains 16 residues. Germline-derived CDR1 and CDR2 are MGHRA and YSYEKL.

This clonotype was observed a handful of times. V is TRBV12-3 or TRBV12-4 and J is TRBJ1-5; 7 bases agree with TRBD1. This CDR3 comprises 15 residues. After removal of 5 bases from V and 4 bases from J, the junction contained 8 bases not matched to a gene. CDR3 in DNA: TGTGCCAGCAGTAAACAGGGGAGGATGAATCAGCCCCAGCATTTT. Amino acid sequence: CASSKQGRMNQPQHF.

The chain joins TRBV5-1 to TRBJ2-1, with 11 bases lining up with TRBD1. This CDR3 comprises 16 residues. Unmatched junction bases numbered 7, after V lost 0 bases and J lost 8 bases. CDR1 and CDR2 from the germline V gene are SGHRS and YFSETQ. The CDR3 loop reads CASSLALGQGGDEQFF. DNA for the CDR3: TGCGCCAGCAGCTTGGCCTTGGGACAGGGGGGCGATGAGCAGTTCTTC. Complete variable domain (other parts from reference TRBV5-1 and TRBJ2-1): KAGVTQTPRYLIKTRGQQVTLSCSPISGHRSVSWYQQTPGQGLQFLFEYFSETQRNKGNFPGRFSGRQFSNSRSEMNVSTLELGDSALYLCASSLALGQGGDEQFFGPGTRLTVL.

This clonotype showed up many times. Relative to the germline gene, one junction end is altered; a read error may explain this. The chain uses TRBV4-1 and TRBJ1-1; maybe TRBD1 (6 bases). CDR1 is MGHRA and CDR2 is YSYEKL in the germline V gene. CDR3 length: 15 amino acids. CDR3 coding DNA: TGCGCCAGCAGCCAGCTACAGGGTATGAAGACTGAAGCTTTCTTT. Encoded protein: CASSQLQGMKTEAFF.

This rearrangement joins TRBV6-1 to TRBJ2-1, with D unresolved. Per the germline V gene, CDR1 is MNHNS and CDR2 is SASEGT. Between the trimmed V and J ends, which lost 6 bases and 0 bases, there was a span of 12 bases. There are 15 residues in the CDR3. CDR3 region: CASRPARSSYNEQFF. CDR3 in DNA: TGTGCCAGCAGGCCAGCGCGGAGCTCCTACAATGAGCAGTTCTTC.

There are a few counts of this clonotype. This chain links TRBV27 with TRBJ2-1; D is unclear. The CDR3 extends over 11 amino acids. Per the germline V gene, CDR1 is MNHEY and CDR2 is SMNVEV (reference sequence). The germline V and J ends were trimmed by 3 bases and 8 bases, with 5 bases remaining between them. CDR3 residues: CASSFQYEQFF. As DNA, the CDR3 is TGTGCCAGCAGTTTTCAATATGAGCAGTTCTTC.

For the CDR3, the DNA is TGTGCCAGCAGCGTAGAGGGCGGGGTCTACGAGCAGTACTTC. Translating it yields CASSVEGGVYEQYF. The J gene is TRBJ2-7, the V gene TRBV9, with D perhaps matching TRBD2 (6 bases). Germline CDR1 is SGDLS and CDR2 is YYNGEE. Trimming stripped 0 bases from V and 3 bases from J, with 10 bases between. The CDR3 runs to 14 residues.

This clonotype has only a few counts. This chain uses TRBV12-3 or TRBV12-4 with TRBJ1-1; 8 bases map to TRBD1. After removal of 1 base from V and 10 bases from J, the junction contained 8 bases not matched to a gene. The CDR3 is 14 amino acids. The DNA of the CDR3 is TGTGCCAGCAGTTTAGGGGGACAGGAGAAAGGAGCTTTCTTT. Amino acid sequence: CASSLGGQEKGAFF.

This chain links TRBV29-1 with TRBJ2-7; 10 bases map to TRBD2. This CDR3 region has 14 residues. J lost 3 bases, V lost 7 bases, and 9 bases had no gene match. CDR1 is SQVTM, CDR2 ANQGSEA, per germline. CDR3 protein: CSAASGGAVYEQYF. For the CDR3, the DNA is TGCAGCGCCGCGAGCGGGGGGGCCGTCTACGAGCAGTACTTC.